This T cell receptor beta chain was profiled in a study of T cell repertoires in cytomegalovirus infection. Germline CDR1 SGHTA, CDR2 FQGNSA. The CDR3 sequence is 16 residues long. The junction had 5 bases not matched to a gene; V was cut back by 5 bases and J by 0 bases. MiXCR, run by TCRdb on the reads, gives a single entry per CDR3 protein. The data show just over 150,000 distinct CDR3 sequences, around a quarter seen once. Notes on the study in general: Pooled public TCR beta family frequency picked out CMV carriers with the relevant HLA. In two of eight donors, the top clonotype was HLA-C-restricted CMV-specific.

This clonotype was detected many times. Its antigen is as yet unknown. What was sequenced was PBMCs. This sequence originates from a human donor in good health (CMV status not recorded). Some clones in this sample may be carry-over from other donors' samples. This rearrangement joins TRBV7-2 to TRBJ2-1, with TRBD1 identical over 9 bases. CDR3 sequence reads: CASSPGTGSSYNEQFF. The CDR3 DNA is TGTGCCAGCAGCCCCGGGACAGGGAGCTCCTACAATGAGCAGTTCTTC.